The 25 T cell receptor beta chains listed next were all sequenced from one sample in a study of regulatory T cells in long-lasting Graves disease. Time point: persistent/refractory GD, antithyroid drugs over 5 years with positive TRAb. PBMC-derived RNA was used for the TCR library. In building TCR beta libraries, iRepertoire HTBI primers were used together with Arm-PCR of CDR3 regions. From the multiplex PCR reads, TCRdb called clonotypes with MiXCR, one entry per CDR3 protein. The sample yields under 350,000 distinct CDR3 sequences, 20% to 25% seen once. The source material was peripheral blood mononuclear cells (PBMCs), sampled when the disease was refractory, from a patient treated with antithyroid drugs. The source of these receptors is a female donor with Graves disease.

This clonotype was seen at least ten times. This CDR3 reads CSVEEGRGGKGTETQYF. In DNA form, the CDR3 reads TGCAGCGTTGAAGAGGGCCGGGGCGGCAAGGGGACGGAGACCCAGTACTTC. This rearrangement joins TRBV29-1 to TRBJ2-5; D is perhaps TRBD1 or TRBD2 (5 bases each). Germline V gives CDR1 SQVTM, CDR2 ANQGSEA. The CDR3 runs to 17 residues. The V end lost 0 bases, the J end lost 5 bases, and 22 bases lay between the germline ends.

In this sample, this clonotype turned up many times. The rearrangement uses TRBV3-1 and TRBJ2-5; D is unclear. Deletions cut 2 bases from V and 2 bases from J, with 3 bases between. CDR1 and CDR2 from the germline V gene are LGHDT and YNNKEL (reference sequence). This CDR3 has 12 amino acids. CDR3 sequence (DNA): TGTGCCAGCAGCCAATTACAAGAGACCCAGTACTTC. It encodes CASSQLQETQYF.

This chain joins TRBV6-1 and TRBJ2-2; 8 bases map to TRBD2. V gave up 7 bases and J gave up 7 bases; unmatched junction bases: 11. Germline-derived CDR1 and CDR2 are MNHNS and SASEGT. CDR3 size: 15 residues. The CDR3 DNA sequence: TGTGCCAGCACCCCGCTGACTAGCGTAGACGGGGAGCTGTTTTTT. Translation: CASTPLTSVDGELFF.

The rearrangement joins TRBV9 to TRBJ1-1; TRBD1 matches 12 bases. The CDR3 contains 14 residues. Germline loops: CDR1 SGDLS, CDR2 YYNGEE. Unmatched junction bases numbered 9, after V lost 4 bases and J lost 11 bases. The DNA for the CDR3 is TGTGCCAGCAGCATAACCGGGACAGGGGGCAATGCTTTCTTT. As protein: CASSITGTGGNAFF.

Regarding this clonotype: A much larger clone lies one base from this, so it may be a read error. CDR3 coding DNA: TGTGCCGGCAGCCCCGGAGGGAGCAATAATTCACCCCTCCACTTT. This codes for CAGSPGGSNNSPLHF. The chain recombines TRBV5-4 with TRBJ1-6; D unresolved. The CDR3 is 15 amino acids. The germline V gene encodes CDR1 SGHNT and CDR2 YYREEE (reference sequence).

This clonotype was counted many times. The CDR3 DNA reads as TGTGCCAGCAGCTACGGACTAGCGCTGTCCTACGAGCAGTACTTC. It encodes CASSYGLALSYEQYF. The chain joins TRBV3-1 to TRBJ2-7; 9 bases are a match to TRBD2. Germline values: CDR1 LGHDT, CDR2 YNNKEL (reference sequence). The CDR3 is 15 amino acids. V shed 5 bases, J shed 1 base, and the junction held 6 bases outside the gene matches.

In DNA form, the CDR3 reads TGCGCCAGCAGCCACCCGACAGGGACCGGGGAGCTGTTTTTT. Residues: CASSHPTGTGELFF. The rearrangement uses TRBV4-3 and TRBJ2-2, with 7 nucleotides matching TRBD1. Germline V gene sequence: CDR1 LGHNA, CDR2 YSLEER. V trimming: 3 bases; J trimming: 5 bases; junction bases outside the gene matches: 3. The CDR3 covers 14 residues.

This clonotype has ten or more counts. The V and J genes are TRBV18 and TRBJ1-4; 7 positions match TRBD1. The CDR3 runs 15 residues. With 6 bases clipped from V and 4 bases from J, the junction kept 8 bases outside the gene matches. Germline CDR1 is KGHSH and CDR2 is LQKENI. Here the CDR3 reads CASSPWTGHNEKLFF. In nucleotides, the CDR3 is TGTGCCAGCTCGCCCTGGACAGGACATAATGAAAAACTGTTTTTT.

This clonotype was counted once. Possible read error: a much larger clone is one base away. The chain has TRBV6-9 and TRBJ2-5; 10 positions agree with TRBD1. Germline V CDR1 and CDR2: MNHGY, SVAAGI. The CDR3 runs 16 residues. Written as DNA, the CDR3 is TGTGCCAGCAGTTACACCGGGACAGGGGACCAAAAGACCCAGTACTTC. Its translation: CASSYTGTGDQKTQYF.

This chain's CDR3 is CSARTSGSREQYF. In DNA, the CDR3 is TGCAGCGCCAGGACTAGCGGGTCACGCGAGCAGTACTTC. V is TRBV29-1 and J is TRBJ2-7; 11 nucleotides match TRBD2. Per the germline V gene, CDR1 is SQVTM and CDR2 is ANQGSEA. J gave up 6 bases and V 7 bases, and 8 bases lay outside the gene matches. The CDR3 consists of 13 residues.

This clonotype has ten or more counts. This chain links TRBV6-1 with TRBJ2-5; 9 nucleotides line up with TRBD2. CDR1 MNHNS and CDR2 SASEGT come from the germline V gene. The CDR3 sequence is 16 residues long. Trimming removed 7 bases from V and 5 bases from J; junction bases left unmatched: 14. The CDR3 nucleotides are TGTGCCAGCAACAACCCCCGGGTAGCGGGAGTGGAGACCCAGTACTTC. Protein sequence: CASNNPRVAGVETQYF.

V usage is TRBV6-2 or TRBV6-3 and J usage is TRBJ1-1, with D unresolved. From germline, CDR1 is MNHEY and CDR2 SVGEGT. The V gene lost 4 bases and the J gene lost 1 base, with 13 bases spanning the gap. There are 15 residues in the CDR3. The CDR3 region is CASSFLGLSNTEAFF. CDR3 in DNA: TGTGCCAGCAGTTTCTTAGGACTTTCGAACACTGAAGCTTTCTTT.

This clonotype was seen repeatedly, ten times or more. This chain uses TRBV28 with TRBJ1-6, with 10 bases identical to TRBD1. This CDR3 comprises 15 residues. Germline trimming cut 5 bases from V and 9 bases from J; bases unmatched to any gene: 7. Germline V gene data show CDR1 as MDHEN and CDR2 as SYDVKM. The CDR3 here is CASSLPGTGASPLHF. The CDR3, as DNA: TGTGCCAGCAGTCTACCCGGGACAGGGGCTTCACCCCTCCACTTT.

This rearrangement joins TRBV30 to TRBJ1-2, with D hard to call. Trimming left V 2 bases short and J 8 bases short, with 6 bases between. The germline V gene has CDR1 GTSNPN and CDR2 SVGIG (reference sequence). CDR3 length: 10 residues. CDR3 nucleotide sequence: TGTGCCTGGAGTCCTCCAGGCTACACCTTC. As protein: CAWSPPGYTF.

Details on this clonotype: At one boundary the junction diverges from the germline segment, which might be a read error. This sequence joins TRBV18 and TRBJ2-7, with D tentatively TRBD1 (6 bases). Germline V gene lookup returns CDR1 KGHSH and CDR2 LQKENI. The CDR3 extends over 14 amino acids. In DNA form, the CDR3 reads TGTGCCAGCTCACCAGTAGATGGGGGCTACGAGCAGTGCTTC. Its translation is CASSPVDGGYEQCF.

This clonotype was seen ten or more times. This chain joins TRBV12-3 or TRBV12-4 and TRBJ2-7, with a possible D match to TRBD2 (5 bases). V lost 4 bases and J 6 bases, leaving 10 bases between the germline ends. This CDR3 contains 12 residues. The CDR3 DNA sequence: TGTGCCAGCAGTTCAGCGGCGGTCGAGCAGTACTTC. Protein sequence: CASSSAAVEQYF.

This clonotype was seen a few times. This chain joins TRBV6-1 and TRBJ1-5; D is unclear. The length of the CDR3 is 16 residues. Trimming shortened V by 6 bases and J by 4 bases, and 19 bases separated the two germline ends. Germline V gene lookup returns CDR1 MNHNS and CDR2 SASEGT. The CDR3, as DNA: TGTGCCAGCAGCTCGAGTTGGGCGCCTGCTAATCAGCCCCAGCATTTT. It is translated as CASSSSWAPANQPQHF.

Points on this clonotype: At one of its ends the junction is not consistent with the germline gene, which may arise from a read error. The chain joins TRBV15 to TRBJ2-2; 8 nucleotides align to TRBD1. In germline, CDR1 is LNHNV, CDR2 YYDKDF (reference sequence). The CDR3 extends over 14 amino acids. Here the CDR3 reads CDTKGTGNTGELFF. CDR3 DNA sequence: TGTGACACCAAGGGGACAGGGAACACCGGGGAGCTGTTTTTT.

This clonotype was seen more than once but under ten times. The chain is built from TRBV29-1 and TRBJ1-1; D possibly corresponds to TRBD1 (5 bases). The CDR3 covers 11 residues. Trimming took off 4 bases at V and 6 bases at J, with 9 bases between the two ends. Germline V gene data show CDR1 as SQVTM and CDR2 as ANQGSEA. CDR3 region: CSVVGGSEAFF. CDR3 coding DNA: TGCAGCGTTGTGGGGGGGTCTGAAGCTTTCTTT.

The table lists this clonotype with a few counts. The chain is built from TRBV28 and TRBJ1-6; possible D gene TRBD1, 6 bases. V shed 2 bases and J shed 7 bases, with 12 bases lying between them. This CDR3 spans 15 amino acids. Germline assignment: CDR1 MDHEN and CDR2 SYDVKM. CDR3 region: CASSLIAGANSPLHF. DNA for the CDR3: TGTGCCAGCAGTTTAATCGCAGGGGCAAATTCACCCCTCCACTTT.

In this sample, this clonotype turned up many times. The rearrangement joins TRBV30 to TRBJ1-4; TRBD1 agrees at 7 bases. V lost 7 bases to trimming and J lost 4 bases; unmatched junction nucleotides: 6. Per the germline V gene, CDR1 is GTSNPN and CDR2 is SVGIG (reference sequence). The CDR3 contains 13 residues. The CDR3 sequence is CASTGTDNEKLFF. The DNA for the CDR3 is TGTGCCTCAACCGGGACAGATAATGAAAAACTGTTTTTT.

This clonotype was detected a few times. This chain links TRBV19 with TRBJ1-2, with D maybe TRBD1 (5 bases). V lost 2 bases and J lost 7, with 23 bases in between. This CDR3 has 17 residues. CDR1 and CDR2 from the germline V gene are LNHDA and SQIVND (reference sequence). CDR3 residues: CASSISFSTTVSGGYTF. DNA of the CDR3: TGTGCCAGTAGTATATCCTTCTCGACGACAGTGAGTGGTGGCTACACCTTC.

Comments on this clonotype: A read error may explain this, as a much larger clone is one base away. This sequence joins TRBV7-9 and TRBJ2-5; D gene uncertain. Trimming shortened V by 5 bases and J by 1 base, and 14 bases separated the two germline ends. This CDR3 has 15 residues. Germline-derived CDR1 and CDR2 are SEHNR and FQNEAQ (reference sequence). The CDR3: CASSVKGGLQETQYF. The CDR3 region has the DNA TGTGCCAGCAGCGTTAAGGGTGGCCTCCAAGAGACCCAGTACTTC.

In its sample, this clonotype was seen a few times. V is TRBV19 and J is TRBJ1-1; D is unclear. From germline, CDR1 is LNHDA and CDR2 SQIVND (reference sequence). CDR3 length: 14 residues. V was shortened by 6 bases and J by 3 bases, with 14 bases between the two germline ends. CDR3 nucleotides: TGTGCCAGTAGCCCCGAGGGTGGGGACACTGAAGCTTTCTTT. Amino acid sequence: CASSPEGGDTEAFF.

Only a few counts were recorded for this clonotype. The CDR3 sequence: CASSREGSPYEQYF. Here the CDR3 DNA reads TGTGCCAGTAGCCGGGAAGGGAGTCCATACGAGCAGTACTTC. The chain joins TRBV19 to TRBJ2-7; tentatively, D is TRBD2 (5 bases). The germline V and J ends were trimmed by 6 bases and 4 bases, with 16 bases remaining between them. Germline V CDR1 and CDR2: LNHDA, SQIVND (reference sequence). The CDR3 is 14 residues long.